This T cell receptor (beta chain) was captured in a study of blood T cell repertoires in COVID-19. Produced via immunoSEQ multiplex PCR; TCRdb's table is partial and in-frame only. Among more than 150,000 clones listed, about four fifths were seen once. This clone was seen only a few times. CDR1 is LNHDA and CDR2 is SQIVND in the germline V gene (reference sequence). The CDR3 consists of 18 residues. Trimming removed 1 base from V and 0 bases from J, with 15 bases in between. The receptor comes from a man aged 65 to 85 who had recovered from COVID-19. The chain recombines TRBV19 with TRBJ2-2; D is ambiguous. The sample was peripheral blood. This chain's CDR3 is CASSIVRVRQSNTGELFF. CDR3 nucleotide sequence: TGTGCCAGTAGTATAGTTCGGGTGAGGCAGTCGAACACCGGGGAGCTGTTTTTT.